The entry below gives a single T cell receptor (beta chain) sequence along with its context. Data came from immunoSEQ multiplex PCR; TCRdb stores just in-frame clones and leaves some out. Counted here are some 76,000 clones, around 90% occurring once; the ten biggest clones make up just under 0.3%. These data come from a study of T cell changes during pregnancy in multiple sclerosis. The clonotype was recovered from a female donor with multiple sclerosis, enrolled in a pregnancy study. Material: CD4+ T cells from peripheral blood mononuclear cells, obtained after pregnancy.

DNA for the CDR3: TGTGCCATCAAAAGCGAGGGACAGCTTGAAGAGACCCAGTACTTC. Its translation: CAIKSEGQLEETQYF. V gene TRBV10-3 combines with J gene TRBJ2-5, with 7 bases aligning to TRBD1. The CDR3 is made up of 15 amino acids. V lost 7 bases and J lost 3; bases outside the gene matches: 11. Looked up from germline, CDR1 is ENHRY and CDR2 is SYGVKD.